This TCR beta chain comes out of a study of early T cells in non-severe SARS-CoV-2 infection. Study summary: Bulk RNA isolated from unsorted whole blood underwent sequencing; chains were not paired.

Whole-study findings and limits: The study's VDJdb matching favored anti-spike CD8 responses and missed private and CD4 specificities.

Trimming pared 1 base from V and 3 bases from J, leaving 7 bases between. This CDR3 is 13 amino acids long. Germline V gene data show CDR1 as SGHRS and CDR2 as YFSETQ. This clonotype was picked up a small number of times. Antigen specificity is unknown. Molecules of cDNA were individually given unique molecular identifiers that were attached to them. Each CDR3 protein gets one entry after TCRdb re-called the 5' RACE reads with MiXCR. Of approximately 75,000 distinct CDR3 sequences detected, roughly 15% appear once; the ten largest clones hold 3.9%. This TCR came from an adult who was a healthcare worker with PCR-confirmed SARS-CoV-2 infection or an uninfected control (not recorded which). The chain joins TRBV5-1 to TRBJ2-5, with a possible D match to TRBD1 (6 bases). Sequencing used whole blood, obtained at baseline. The CDR3 is CASSLPGEETQYF. The DNA of the CDR3 is TGCGCCAGCAGCTTGCCAGGGGAAGAGACCCAGTACTTC. The variable domain in full, completed from reference TRBV5-1 and TRBJ2-5, reads KAGVTQTPRYLIKTRGQQVTLSCSPISGHRSVSWYQQTPGQGLQFLFEYFSETQRNKGNFPGRFSGRQFSNSRSEMNVSTLELGDSALYLCASSLPGEETQYFGPGTRLLVL.